This paragraph reports one T cell receptor beta chain. Its antigen is currently unknown. The data are from a study of T cells after yellow fever vaccination. Study-level results: Researchers cautioned that FACS-sorted repertoires could harbor abundant clonotypes contaminating from the bulk population. The secondary response was weaker, and its peak arrived faster, on day 5 versus 15. A large majority of primary-vaccination clones showed up again after the booster (approximately 95% CD4, around 90% CD8).

UMIs were added to TCR cDNA along with a universal primer site when it was made by 5'RACE template switching. From the 5' RACE reads, TCRdb called clonotypes with MiXCR, one entry per CDR3 protein. Here the sample spans a few hundred thousand distinct CDR3 sequences, about 4% being singletons. V lost 2 bases and J 2 bases, leaving 13 bases between the germline ends. Germline assignment: CDR1 MGHRA and CDR2 YSYEKL. This CDR3 region has 17 residues. The gene calls are TRBV4-1 and TRBJ2-6, with D unresolved. This sequence originates from a man younger than 35 who received the YFV17D yellow fever vaccine. The sequencing used PBMCs, collected 5 days after the yellow fever booster vaccination. The CDR3 nucleotides are TGCGCCAGCAGCCAAACTGTTGGAAGCACTGGGGCCAACGTCCTGACTTTC. Translating it yields CASSQTVGSTGANVLTF.